This T cell receptor (beta chain) was found in a study of T cell responses to AZD1222 COVID-19 vaccine. Study-level results: Spike-specific TCR repertoires showed rising breadth and depth after two AZD1222 doses.

As regards this clone: The antigen is not known.

Germline V gene data show CDR1 as SGHVS and CDR2 as FNYEAQ. V lost 5 bases, J lost 0 bases, and 5 bases stayed unmatched. The CDR3 is made up of 17 amino acids. Some clones are missing from TCRdb's copy, which holds only in-frame ones; the method was immunoSEQ multiplex PCR. The data contain 52,000 or so clones, 75% to 90% of them singletons. The genes are TRBV7-6 and TRBJ2-1, with 12 bases that match TRBD2. The material sequenced was peripheral blood, taken on day 0 of MenACWY control vaccination. This clonotype originated in an adult in good health. CDR3 loop: CASSQTSGRGSYNEQFF. The CDR3 DNA is TGTGCCAGCAGCCAGACTAGCGGGAGAGGCTCCTACAATGAGCAGTTCTTC. Looking up the rest from reference TRBV7-6 and TRBJ2-1 gives the full variable domain: GAGVSQSPRYKVTKRGQDVALRCDPISGHVSLYWYRQALGQGPEFLTYFNYEAQQDKSGLPNDRFSAERPEGSISTLTIQRTEQRDSAMYRCASSQTSGRGSYNEQFFGPGTRLTVL.